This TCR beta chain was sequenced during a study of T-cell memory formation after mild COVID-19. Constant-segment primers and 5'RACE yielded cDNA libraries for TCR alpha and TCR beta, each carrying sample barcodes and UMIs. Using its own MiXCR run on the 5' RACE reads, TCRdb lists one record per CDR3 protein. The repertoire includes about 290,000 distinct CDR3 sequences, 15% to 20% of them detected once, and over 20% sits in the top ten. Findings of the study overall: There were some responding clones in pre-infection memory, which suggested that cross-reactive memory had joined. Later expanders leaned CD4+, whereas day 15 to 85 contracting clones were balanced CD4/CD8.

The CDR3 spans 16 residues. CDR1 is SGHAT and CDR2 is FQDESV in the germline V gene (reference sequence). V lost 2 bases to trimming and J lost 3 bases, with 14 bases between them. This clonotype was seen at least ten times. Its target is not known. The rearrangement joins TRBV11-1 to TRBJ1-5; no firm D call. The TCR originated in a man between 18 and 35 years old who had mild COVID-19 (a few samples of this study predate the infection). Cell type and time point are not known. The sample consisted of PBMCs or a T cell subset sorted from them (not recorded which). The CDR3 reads CASSLLPQKINQPQHF. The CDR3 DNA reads TGTGCCAGCAGCTTACTTCCACAGAAAATCAATCAGCCCCAGCATTTT.